This T cell receptor (beta chain) stems from a study of blood T cell repertoires in COVID-19. Study background: The study drew acute and convalescent COVID-19 samples from the United States, Italy and Spain.

Enrolled through a virtual design, the participants were between 18 and 89 years of age and came from roughly 22 US areas. Cohort 3 recovered donors had two negative PCRs, clearance, or symptom resolution. Trimming removed 1 base at V and 0 bases at J, with 13 bases between. The germline V gene encodes CDR1 MGHRA and CDR2 YSYEKL. The CDR3 has 17 residues. Under the authors' procedure: Estimates of nucleated cell counts were drawn from the amplification of reference gene primers. Clones were read by immunoSEQ multiplex PCR, and TCRdb kept only the in-frame ones, dropping some. V, J and clone size derive from that table, while D and trimming were established from the DNA sequence. The data show approximately 470,000 clones, around 87% seen once.

The sequence derives from a woman aged 18-35 years who had recovered from COVID-19. The sample taken for sequencing was PBMCs or T cells enriched from blood (not recorded which). This chain connects TRBV4-1 to TRBJ2-1; D possibly corresponds to TRBD2 (5 bases). The CDR3 sequence is CASSQGRGRGSYNEQFF. The CDR3 DNA sequence: TGCGCCAGCAGCCAAGGTAGAGGGAGAGGCTCCTACAATGAGCAGTTCTTC.